A single T cell receptor beta chain is shown here with its context. Its antigen is undetermined. The entry originates in a study of cytomegalovirus exposure and HLA in healthy donors. Study results and caveats: Later analysis showed TCR association rates varying by HLA locus, highest for DRB1 and lowest for HLA-C. Among CMV-associated TCR beta chains, most appeared HLA-restricted in a later analysis. Later on, an analysis found that several of the most significant clusters appeared to be linked to common viral pathogens, which included parvovirus B19.

V was clipped by 4 bases and J by 6 bases; unmatched bases: 5. Per germline, CDR1 MNHEY and CDR2 SVGAGI. The CDR3 runs 14 residues. The PCR ran on 60 Vbeta and 13 Jbeta primers. The assay was immunoSEQ multiplex PCR, and TCRdb's table has in-frame clones only and misses some. The sample lists over 95,000 clones; over 75% were seen once. Sequencing was performed on PBMCs. This clonotype originated in a man aged 40-55 years in good health and CMV-seropositive. The chain employs TRBV6-5 and TRBJ2-1; 8 bases align to TRBD2. In DNA form, the CDR3 reads TGTGCCAGCAGTTCCACCGGACTAGCCAATGAGCAGTTCTTC. It is translated as CASSSTGLANEQFF.